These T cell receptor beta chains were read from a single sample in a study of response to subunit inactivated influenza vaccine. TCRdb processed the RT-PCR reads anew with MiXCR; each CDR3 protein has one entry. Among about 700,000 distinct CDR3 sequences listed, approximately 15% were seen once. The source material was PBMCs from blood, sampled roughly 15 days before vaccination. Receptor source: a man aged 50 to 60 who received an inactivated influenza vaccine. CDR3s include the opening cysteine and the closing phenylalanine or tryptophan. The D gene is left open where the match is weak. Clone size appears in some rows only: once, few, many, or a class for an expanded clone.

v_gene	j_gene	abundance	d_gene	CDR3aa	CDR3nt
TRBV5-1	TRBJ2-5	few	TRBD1	CAGSSGAAGGETQYF	TGCGCCGGCAGCTCAGGTGCGGCAGGGGGAGAGACCCAGTACTTC
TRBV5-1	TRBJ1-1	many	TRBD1	CASSLTGTGPTEAFF	TGCGCCAGCAGCTTAACCGGGACAGGCCCCACTGAAGCTTTCTTT
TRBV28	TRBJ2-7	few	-	CASSPPGAGEQYF	TGTGCCAGCAGCCCCCCGGGGGCTGGAGAGCAGTACTTC
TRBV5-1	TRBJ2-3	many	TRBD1	CASSLKGAFSDTQYF	TGCGCCAGCAGCTTGAAGGGGGCTTTCTCTGATACGCAGTATTTT
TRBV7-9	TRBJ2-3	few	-	CASRQPGNPRADTQYF	TGTGCCAGCAGGCAGCCGGGGAATCCTCGCGCAGATACGCAGTATTTT
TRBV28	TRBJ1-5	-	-	CASSLGRMEIPSSPQHF	TGTGCCAGCAGTCTTGGGAGGATGGAGATCCCATCATCGCCCCAGCATTTT
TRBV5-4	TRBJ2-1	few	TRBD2	CASSVIGSGRGNEQFF	TGTGCCAGCAGTGTTATCGGTAGCGGGAGGGGTAATGAGCAGTTCTTC
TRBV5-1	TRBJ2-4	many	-	CASSWGPGPKNIQYF	TGCGCCAGCAGCTGGGGCCCGGGTCCTAAAAACATTCAGTACTTC
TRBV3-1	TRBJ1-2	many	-	CASSQDAGKDGYTF	TGTGCCAGCAGCCAAGATGCAGGGAAGGATGGCTACACCTTC
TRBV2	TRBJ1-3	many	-	CASNDGIIKRVANGNTIYF	TGTGCCAGTAACGACGGGATAATAAAAAGGGTGGCGAACGGAAACACCATATATTTT
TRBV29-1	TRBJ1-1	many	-	CSVEPVAEAFF	TGCAGCGTTGAACCAGTAGCTGAAGCTTTCTTT
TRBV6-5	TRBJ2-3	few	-	CASSYGGASDTQYF	TGTGCCAGCAGTTACGGGGGGGCCTCAGATACGCAGTATTTT
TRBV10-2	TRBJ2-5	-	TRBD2	CASARGYQETQYF	TGCGCCAGCGCGCGGGGGTACCAAGAGACCCAGTACTTC
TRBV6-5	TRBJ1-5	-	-	CASSYLPGQPQHF	TGTGCCAGCAGTTACCTCCCAGGTCAGCCCCAGCATTTT
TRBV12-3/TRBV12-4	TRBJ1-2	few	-	CASSWTGGYTF	TGTGCCAGCAGCTGGACGGGAGGCTACACCTTC
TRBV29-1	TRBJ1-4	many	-	CSVGEGANEKLFF	TGCAGCGTTGGGGAGGGGGCTAATGAAAAACTGTTTTTT
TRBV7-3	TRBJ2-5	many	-	CASSLHPSETQYF	TGTGCCAGCAGCTTACACCCGTCGGAGACCCAGTACTTC
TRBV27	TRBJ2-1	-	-	CACSFRSTWRLDNEQFF	TGTGCCTGCAGTTTCCGGTCAACTTGGCGGTTAGACAATGAGCAGTTCTTC
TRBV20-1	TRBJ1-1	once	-	CSARGLGLVEAFF	TGCAGTGCTAGAGGGTTGGGGCTTGTGGAGGCTTTCTTT
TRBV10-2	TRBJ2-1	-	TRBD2	CASSIAGFGYNEQFF	TGCGCCAGCAGTATAGCGGGATTTGGGTACAATGAGCAGTTCTTC
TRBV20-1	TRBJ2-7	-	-	CSAGDEQYF	TGCAGTGCGGGAGACGAGCAGTACTTC
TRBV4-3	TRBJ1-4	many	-	CASSQETGGEKLFF	TGCGCCAGCAGCCAGGAGACTGGGGGGGAAAAACTGTTTTTT
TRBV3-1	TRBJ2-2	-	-	CASLGGPDTGELFF	TGTGCCAGCCTAGGGGGGCCTGACACCGGGGAGCTGTTTTTT
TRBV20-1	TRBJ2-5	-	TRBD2	CSATWVAGAETQYF	TGCAGTGCTACCTGGGTAGCGGGAGCAGAGACCCAGTACTTC
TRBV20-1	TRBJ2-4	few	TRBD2	CSARNQLAENIQYF	TGCAGTGCTAGGAATCAACTAGCGGAAAACATTCAGTACTTC
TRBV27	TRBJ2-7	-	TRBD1	CASSFGDRGYEQYF	TGTGCCAGCAGTTTCGGGGACAGGGGTTACGAGCAGTACTTC
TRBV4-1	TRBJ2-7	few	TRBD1	CASSPYHRGRYEQYF	TGCGCCAGCAGCCCCTACCACAGGGGGCGGTACGAGCAGTACTTC
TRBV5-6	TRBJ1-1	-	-	CASSKSSGQYHTEAFF	TGTGCCAGCAGCAAATCCTCAGGGCAGTATCACACTGAAGCTTTCTTT
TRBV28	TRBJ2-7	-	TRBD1	CASSHSGTGGYEQYF	TGTGCCAGCAGCCACTCCGGGACAGGGGGCTACGAGCAGTACTTC
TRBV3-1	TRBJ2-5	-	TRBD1	CASSQDRDSGYF	TGTGCCAGCAGCCAAGACCGGGACAGTGGTTACTTC
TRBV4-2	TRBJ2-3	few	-	CASSGAGNPDTQYF	TGTGCCAGCAGCGGGGCGGGGAACCCAGATACGCAGTATTTT
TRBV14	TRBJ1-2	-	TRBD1	CASSQDLAGGDGYTF	TGTGCCAGCAGCCAAGATCTTGCAGGGGGTGATGGCTACACCTTC
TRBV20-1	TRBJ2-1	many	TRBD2	CSARDQGGGFYNEQFF	TGCAGTGCTAGAGATCAGGGCGGGGGGTTCTACAATGAGCAGTTCTTC
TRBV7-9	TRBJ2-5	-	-	CATERSGPVQETQYF	TGTGCCACCGAGAGAAGTGGACCCGTACAAGAGACCCAGTACTTC
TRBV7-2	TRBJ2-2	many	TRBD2	CASSWSSGTGELFF	TGTGCCAGCAGCTGGTCTAGCGGGACCGGGGAGCTGTTTTTT
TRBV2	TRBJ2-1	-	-	CASSERVYYNERFF	TGTGCCAGCAGTGAGAGGGTATACTACAATGAGCGGTTCTTC
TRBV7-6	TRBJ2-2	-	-	CASSSDHSTGELFF	TGTGCCAGCAGCTCAGATCACAGCACCGGGGAGCTGTTTTTT
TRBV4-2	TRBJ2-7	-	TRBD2	CASSQAAGVSYEQYF	TGTGCCAGCAGCCAAGCCGCGGGGGTCTCCTACGAGCAGTACTTC
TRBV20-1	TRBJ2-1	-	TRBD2	CSARLAGGYNEQFF	TGCAGTGCTAGACTAGCGGGAGGTTACAATGAGCAGTTCTTC
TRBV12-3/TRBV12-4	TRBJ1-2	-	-	CASSFGRLLRGYTF	TGTGCCAGCAGTTTCGGCCGACTCCTCCGTGGCTACACCTTC
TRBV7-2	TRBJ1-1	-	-	CASSFRLGHTEAFF	TGTGCCAGCAGCTTTCGGTTGGGCCACACTGAAGCTTTCTTT
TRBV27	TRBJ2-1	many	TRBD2	CFGPVGGRIPYNEQFF	TGTTTCGGGCCTGTCGGCGGGAGGATACCCTACAATGAGCAGTTCTTC